This record covers a single TCR beta chain. The antigen remains unidentified. These data come from a study of early T cells in non-severe SARS-CoV-2 infection. About the research overall: Chains from this unsorted whole-blood bulk RNA could not be paired. Study-level findings and limits: Matching with VDJdb favored anti-spike CD8 responses (missing private and CD4 specificities).

The V end was cut by 6 bases, the J end by 7 bases, with 16 bases between. The CDR3 extends over 14 amino acids. Looked up from germline, CDR1 is SGHKS and CDR2 is YYEKEE (reference sequence). Researchers tagged individual cDNA molecules with unique molecular identifiers. One entry per CDR3 protein results from TCRdb running MiXCR on the 5' RACE reads. This repertoire shows tens of thousands of distinct CDR3 sequences, roughly an eighth found once; its top ten account for around 4.5%. V usage is TRBV5-5 and J usage is TRBJ1-4; weak D call: TRBD1 (5 bases). Input material: whole blood. This clonotype was obtained from an adult who was a healthcare worker with PCR-confirmed SARS-CoV-2 infection or an uninfected control (not recorded which). In DNA form, the CDR3 reads TGTGCCAGCACCCGGTGGGGGGAAGGTGAAAAACTGTTTTTT. It is translated as CASTRWGEGEKLFF.